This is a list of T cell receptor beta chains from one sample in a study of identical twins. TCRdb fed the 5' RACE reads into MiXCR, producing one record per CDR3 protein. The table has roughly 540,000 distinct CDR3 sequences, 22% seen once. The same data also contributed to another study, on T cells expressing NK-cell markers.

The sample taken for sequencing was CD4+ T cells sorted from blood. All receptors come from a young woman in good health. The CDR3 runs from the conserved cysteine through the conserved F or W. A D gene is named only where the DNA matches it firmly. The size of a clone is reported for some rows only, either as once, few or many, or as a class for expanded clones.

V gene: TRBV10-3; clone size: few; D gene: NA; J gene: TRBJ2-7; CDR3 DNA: TGTGCCATCCGAGAGGGTGGGTCCTACGAGCAGTACTTC; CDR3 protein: CAIREGGSYEQYF
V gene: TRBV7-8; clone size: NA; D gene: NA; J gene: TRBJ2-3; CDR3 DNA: TGTGCCAGCAGCGCGAGACCCCCCCGGGACCGCCTCCAAGATACGCAGTATTTT; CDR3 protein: CASSARPPRDRLQDTQYF
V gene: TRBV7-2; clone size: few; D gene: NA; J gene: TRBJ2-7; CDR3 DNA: TGTGCCAGCAGCTTATGGGGGAGGGGGGACTTC; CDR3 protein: CASSLWGRGDF
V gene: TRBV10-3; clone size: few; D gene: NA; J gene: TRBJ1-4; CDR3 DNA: TGTGCCATCAGTGGAACAGTAACTAATGAAAAACTGTTTTTT; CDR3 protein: CAISGTVTNEKLFF
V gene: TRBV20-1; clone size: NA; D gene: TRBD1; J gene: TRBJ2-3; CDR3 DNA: TGCAGTGCAACAAAGACAGGGATCCCAGATACGCAGTATTTT; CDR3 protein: CSATKTGIPDTQYF
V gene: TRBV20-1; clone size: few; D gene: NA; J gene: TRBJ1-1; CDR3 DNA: TGCAGTGCTAGAAACGGGCCTGAAGCTTTCTTT; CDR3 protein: CSARNGPEAFF
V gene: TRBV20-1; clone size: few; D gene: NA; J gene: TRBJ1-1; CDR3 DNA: TGCAGTGCTAGATCGACGGGGGGAGTCAGGAACACTGAAGCTTTCTTT; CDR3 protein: CSARSTGGVRNTEAFF
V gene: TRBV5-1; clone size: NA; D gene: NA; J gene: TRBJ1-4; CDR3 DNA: TGCGCCAGCAGCTTGGCCCACGGGGGGCCTAATGAAAAACTGTTTTTT; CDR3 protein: CASSLAHGGPNEKLFF
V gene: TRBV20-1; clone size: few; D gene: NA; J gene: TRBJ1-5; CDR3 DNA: TGCAGTGCTAGACCCTTATCACGGGTGGGTCGGAGCAATCAGCCCCAGCATTTT; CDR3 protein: CSARPLSRVGRSNQPQHF
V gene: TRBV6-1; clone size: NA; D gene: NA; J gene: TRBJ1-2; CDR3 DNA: TGTGCCAGCAGCTCGCTGAGATTGGGGACCGCGCAGACCTTC; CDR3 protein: CASSSLRLGTAQTF
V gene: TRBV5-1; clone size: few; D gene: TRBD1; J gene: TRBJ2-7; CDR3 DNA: TGCGCCAGTCAGTTCAGACAGGGGACCTACGAGCAGTACTTC; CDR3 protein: CASQFRQGTYEQYF
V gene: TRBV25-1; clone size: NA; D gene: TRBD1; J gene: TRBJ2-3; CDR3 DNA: TGTGCCAGCAGTGGGACCCTCGGGACAGGGGACCCTCCAGATACGCAGTATTTT; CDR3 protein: CASSGTLGTGDPPDTQYF
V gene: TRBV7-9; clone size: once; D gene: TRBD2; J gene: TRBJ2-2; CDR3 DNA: TGTGCCAGCAGCCCAGCGAGCGGGAGGCCCGCCGGGGAGCTGTTTTTT; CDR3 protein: CASSPASGRPAGELFF
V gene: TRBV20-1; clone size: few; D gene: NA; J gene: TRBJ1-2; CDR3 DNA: TGCAGTGCTAGGGAAGGACTCGACTACACCTTC; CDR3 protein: CSAREGLDYTF
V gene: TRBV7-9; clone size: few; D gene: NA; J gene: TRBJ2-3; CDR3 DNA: TGTGCCAGCAGCCCTCCGGGGGGCCTACGTGGAGATACGCAGTATTTT; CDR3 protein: CASSPPGGLRGDTQYF
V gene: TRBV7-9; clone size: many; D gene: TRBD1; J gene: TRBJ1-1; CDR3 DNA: TGTGCCAGCAGCCCTGGGACAGGGGGGAACACTGAAGCTTTCTTT; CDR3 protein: CASSPGTGGNTEAFF
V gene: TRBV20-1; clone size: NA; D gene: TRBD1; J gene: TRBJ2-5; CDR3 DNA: TGCAGTGCCAGATTGGGGACAGTGAAGCAAGAGACCCAGTACTTC; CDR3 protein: CSARLGTVKQETQYF
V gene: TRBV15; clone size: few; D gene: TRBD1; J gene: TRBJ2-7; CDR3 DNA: TGTGCCACCAGCAGAGGGGGGACAGGGGGCTCCTACGAGCAGTACTTC; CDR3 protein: CATSRGGTGGSYEQYF
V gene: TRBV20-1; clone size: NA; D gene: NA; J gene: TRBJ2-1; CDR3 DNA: TGCAGTGCTAGACCTCCCATGACTACAAGGTCCTACAATGAGCAGTTCTTC; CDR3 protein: CSARPPMTTRSYNEQFF
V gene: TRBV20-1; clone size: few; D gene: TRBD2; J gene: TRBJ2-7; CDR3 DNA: TGCAGTGCTAGTTTCGGGGGGGGTGGCTACGAGCAGTACTTC; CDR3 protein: CSASFGGGGYEQYF